This T cell receptor (beta chain) comes out of a study of blood T cells in healthy people across ages. Study outcomes and limitations: Any conclusive comparison of naive versus antigen-experienced cells was prevented by using unsorted PBMCs. As age increased, TCR beta diversity per million T cells fell in a roughly linear fashion.

Remarks on this clonotype: What it binds is unknown.

Germline V gives CDR1 SQVTM, CDR2 ANQGSEA. V was pared by 0 bases and J by 2 bases, with 20 bases between. This CDR3 contains 17 residues. The use of a sample-barcoded 5' primer and a J-beta primer mix characterized a second PCR of about 7 to 12 cycles. TCRdb reanalysed the 5' RACE reads using MiXCR and keeps one entry per CDR3 protein. The sample records about 1.4 million distinct CDR3 sequences, approximately 63% being singletons. All donors came from Russia, were Caucasian and healthy, and spanned ages about 6 to 100. Each sample yielded at least 7 million isolated PBMCs. This receptor was taken from a man aged 18 to 35 in good health. The chain is built from TRBV29-1 and TRBJ2-7, with a tentative D call TRBD1 (6 bases). What was sequenced was blood. The CDR3 DNA reads TGCAGCGTTGAAGATTCTTCTCTGGGCTCAGGGGCCTACGAGCAGTACTTC. As protein: CSVEDSSLGSGAYEQYF.